There are a few counts of the clone carrying this TCR beta chain. As yet, its antigen is unknown. This sample was included in a study of cytomegalovirus exposure and HLA in healthy donors. In the study overall: Findings of an earlier analysis included 90 million to 120 million unique TCR beta sequences from roughly 200 million T cells. Findings and limits, study-wide: In a later analysis, specific HLA alleles were associated with 15,000 to 20,000 TCR beta sequences at a 0.05 false discovery rate. The study assumed roughly uniform donor sequencing depth for presence/absence analyses.

All the people who gave samples were healthy bone marrow donors. In germline, CDR1 is SNHLY, CDR2 FYNNEI. This CDR3 region has 18 residues. V dropped 5 bases and J dropped 0 bases, with 21 bases sitting between them. PCR employed 60 Vbeta and 13 Jbeta primers. Some clones are missing from TCRdb's copy, which holds only in-frame ones; the method was immunoSEQ multiplex PCR. Here the sample spans around 130,000 clones, roughly 70% being singletons. The source material was PBMCs. The chain carries TRBV2 and TRBJ2-3, with D maybe TRBD2 (6 bases). The sequence was obtained from a man between 40 and 49 years old in good health and CMV-seropositive. The CDR3 DNA reads TGTGCCAGCAGTTCCTTTGCGGGGACTGCTATTAGCACAGATACGCAGTATTTT. This codes for CASSSFAGTAISTDTQYF.